These 14 T cell receptor beta chains originate from one sample sequenced in a study of regulatory T cells in long-lasting Graves disease. Time point denoted: newly diagnosed GD, antithyroid drugs for less than 3 months. The TCR library was prepared using RNA isolated from PBMCs. The authors built TCR beta libraries using iRepertoire HTBI primers and Arm-PCR of CDR3 regions. TCRdb processed the multiplex PCR reads anew with MiXCR; each CDR3 protein has one entry. The table lists about 470,000 distinct CDR3 sequences, 15% of them singletons, with 16% in the top ten. These records were also assigned to another study, of T cells in Graves' hyperthyroidism and ophthalmopathy.

This material consisted of peripheral blood mononuclear cells (PBMCs), taken at new diagnosis, from a patient treated with antithyroid drugs. These receptors were collected from a woman in her 30s with Graves disease.

The table lists this clonotype with many counts. J is TRBJ2-3 and V is TRBV27, with D perhaps given as TRBD1 or TRBD2 (5 bases each). This CDR3 has 14 amino acids. Trimming shortened V by 5 bases and J by 0 bases, and 9 bases separated the two germline ends. Germline CDR1 and CDR2: MNHEY and SMNVEV (reference sequence). CDR3: CASSLRDSTDTQYF. The CDR3 nucleotides are TGTGCCAGCAGTCTCCGGGACAGCACAGATACGCAGTATTTT.

With respect to this clonotype: A much larger clone lies a single base off, so this may be a read error. The CDR3 reads CASSELGPNTGELFF. The CDR3 DNA reads as TGTGCCAGTAGTGAATTGGGACCGAACACCGGGGAGCTGTTTTTT. The J gene is TRBJ2-2, the V gene TRBV19; D possibly matches TRBD1 or TRBD2 (5 bases each). Per germline, CDR1 LNHDA and CDR2 SQIVND (reference sequence). The germline V and J ends were trimmed by 5 bases and 0 bases, with 10 bases remaining between them. This CDR3 has 15 residues. Filled out from reference TRBV19 and TRBJ2-2, the complete variable domain reads DGGITQSPKYLFRKEGQNVTLSCEQNLNHDAMYWYRQDPGQGLRLIYYSQIVNDFQKGDIAEGYSVSREKKESFPLTVTSAQKNPTAFYLCASSELGPNTGELFFGEGSRLTVL.

This clonotype was counted a few times. The rearrangement uses TRBV10-3 and TRBJ1-4; D gene uncertain. V lost 4 bases, J lost 8 bases, and 14 bases lay in between. This CDR3 comprises 14 residues. The germline gives CDR1 ENHRY, CDR2 SYGVKD. The CDR3 nucleotides read TGTGCCATCAGTGCCGACACCGGGGAAGAAAAACTGTTTTTT. This codes for CAISADTGEEKLFF.

This clonotype occurred many times. The junction shows a germline mismatch at one end, possibly a read error. The genes are TRBV10-1 and TRBJ2-3; 7 positions agree with TRBD2. CDR3 length: 14 amino acids. Germline lookup yields CDR1 WNHNN and CDR2 SYGVQD (reference sequence). CDR3 in amino acids: CASSESGTTGRMIF. The CDR3 DNA follows: TGCGCCAGCAGTGAGTCGGGGACTACGGGTAGAATGATTTTT.

This clonotype has at least ten counts. This rearrangement joins TRBV12-3 or TRBV12-4 to TRBJ2-5, with D unclear. CDR3 length: 14 residues. V was shortened by 3 bases and J by 5 bases, with 13 bases between the two germline ends. The CDR3 DNA is TGTGCCAGCAGTTTGATCCGACTTAAGGAGACCCAGTACTTC. Its translation is CASSLIRLKETQYF.

This clonotype was seen repeatedly, ten times or more. The V and J genes are TRBV20-1 and TRBJ2-3; D gene unclear. Germline CDR1 is DFQATT and CDR2 is SNEGSKA (reference sequence). V was clipped by 5 bases and J by 4 bases, with 19 bases between them. CDR3 length: 15 amino acids. The CDR3 loop is CSALPTAGGSDTQYF. The DNA of the CDR3 is TGCAGTGCTTTACCAACAGCCGGTGGGTCAGATACGCAGTATTTT.

This clonotype has at least ten counts. V and J are TRBV30 and TRBJ1-1, with a tentative D call TRBD1 (5 bases). With 0 bases removed from V and 6 bases from J, the gap between germline ends came to 11 bases. Germline CDR1 reads GTSNPN; CDR2 reads SVGIG (reference sequence). This CDR3 contains 13 residues. Here the CDR3 reads CAWSVLGDAEAFF. The CDR3 DNA is TGTGCCTGGAGTGTTCTAGGGGATGCTGAAGCTTTCTTT.

This clonotype was seen repeatedly, ten times or more. The chain joins TRBV12-3 or TRBV12-4 to TRBJ2-1; 9 bases fit TRBD2. V trimming: 2 bases; J trimming: 6 bases; junction bases outside the gene matches: 14. The CDR3 has 18 amino acids. CDR3 in DNA: TGTGCCAGCAGTTTATTGCTGGGCGGGAGGGCCCCTGGCAATGAGCAGTTCTTC. This gives the protein CASSLLLGGRAPGNEQFF.

This sequence joins TRBV11-1 and TRBJ2-6, with 9 bases matching TRBD1. The CDR3 runs to 18 residues. Losses at the gene ends were 5 bases for V and 0 bases for J; bases not matched to a gene: 8. Germline V gene sequence: CDR1 SGHAT, CDR2 FQDESV (reference sequence). The CDR3 region is CASSTTVTGGSGANVLTF. CDR3 DNA: TGTGCCAGCAGCACTACCGTGACAGGGGGCTCTGGGGCCAACGTCCTGACTTTC.

A note on this clonotype: A much larger clone sits a single nucleotide away, making a read error possible. The rearrangement joins TRBV28 to TRBJ2-1; 11 bases are a match to TRBD2. The V gene's germline CDR1 is MDHEN and CDR2 SYDVKM. This CDR3 is built from 14 residues. V gave up 8 bases and J gave up 7 bases; unmatched junction bases: 7. The CDR3 loop is CASLLAGVANEQFF. CDR3 DNA: TGTGCCAGCCTACTAGCGGGAGTAGCAAATGAGCAGTTCTTC.

This clonotype occurred many times. The CDR3 DNA reads as TGTGCCAGCAGCTCCGGGACCCTGGCAATCAGGGACGATCAGCCCCAGCATTTT. It yields the protein CASSSGTLAIRDDQPQHF. The rearrangement uses TRBV12-3 or TRBV12-4 and TRBJ1-5; a weak D match, TRBD1 (5 bases). The CDR3 is 18 amino acids. V lost 6 bases and J 5 bases, leaving 26 bases between the germline ends.

The CDR3 region has the DNA TGTGCCAGCAGATCGGACAGGGTGGGCAATGAGCAGTTCTTC. Protein sequence: CASRSDRVGNEQFF. The chain carries TRBV3-1 and TRBJ2-1; 8 bases are shared with TRBD1. The length of the CDR3 is 14 residues. Germline CDR1 reads LGHDT; CDR2 reads YNNKEL (reference sequence). J was trimmed by 6 bases and V by 6 bases; bases with no gene match: 7.

The sample holds a few counts of this clonotype. The rearrangement uses TRBV5-1 and TRBJ2-1; 11 bases map to TRBD2. The CDR3 is 16 amino acids. With V trimmed by 0 bases and J by 10 bases, 9 bases remained unmatched. Germline V CDR1 and CDR2: SGHRS, YFSETQ. The CDR3: CASSLEVAGGPDEQFF. CDR3 nucleotides: TGCGCCAGCAGCTTGGAGGTAGCGGGAGGGCCTGACGAGCAGTTCTTC.

The rearrangement joins TRBV7-9 to TRBJ2-7; 7 nucleotides line up with TRBD1. The J call could be wrong; TRBJ1-2 is a better fit for the DNA end. From germline, CDR1 is SEHNR and CDR2 FQNEAQ (reference sequence). There are 15 residues in the CDR3. The CDR3 reads CASSLGPQGGNGYTF. Written as DNA, the CDR3 is TGTGCCAGCAGCTTAGGCCCTCAGGGGGGCAATGGCTACACCTTC.